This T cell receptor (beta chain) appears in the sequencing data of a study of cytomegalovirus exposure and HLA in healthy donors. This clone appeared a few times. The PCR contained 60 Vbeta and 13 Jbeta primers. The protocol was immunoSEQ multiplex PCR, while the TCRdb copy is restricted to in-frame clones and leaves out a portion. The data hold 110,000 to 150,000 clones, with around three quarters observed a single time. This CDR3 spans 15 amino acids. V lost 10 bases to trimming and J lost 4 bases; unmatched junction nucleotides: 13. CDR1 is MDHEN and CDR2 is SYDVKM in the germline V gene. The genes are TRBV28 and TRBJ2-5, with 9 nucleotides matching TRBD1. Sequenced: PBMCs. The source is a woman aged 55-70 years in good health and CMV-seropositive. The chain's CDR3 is CATQPRDRVTETQYF. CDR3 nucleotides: TGTGCCACCCAACCCCGGGACAGGGTGACAGAGACCCAGTACTTC.